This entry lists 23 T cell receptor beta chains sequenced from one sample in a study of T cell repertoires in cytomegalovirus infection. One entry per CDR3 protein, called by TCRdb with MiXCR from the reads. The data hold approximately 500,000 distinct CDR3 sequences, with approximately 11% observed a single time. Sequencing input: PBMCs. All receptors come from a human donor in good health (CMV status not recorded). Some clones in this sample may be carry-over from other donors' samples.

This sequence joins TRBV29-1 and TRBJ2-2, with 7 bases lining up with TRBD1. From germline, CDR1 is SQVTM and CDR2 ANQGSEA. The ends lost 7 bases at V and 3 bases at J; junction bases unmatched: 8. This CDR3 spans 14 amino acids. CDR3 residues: CSAQEGAYTGELFF. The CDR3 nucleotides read TGCAGCGCACAAGAGGGGGCATACACCGGGGAGCTGTTTTTT.

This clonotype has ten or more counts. The CDR3, as DNA: TGTGCCAGCAGCGGACAGTCCGGGGAGACCCAGTACTTC. Encoded protein: CASSGQSGETQYF. The chain carries TRBV7-3 and TRBJ2-5; a weak D match, TRBD1 (6 bases). This CDR3 comprises 13 residues. Trimming left V 5 bases short and J 5 bases short, with 12 bases between. Germline CDR1 SGHTA, CDR2 FQGTGA.

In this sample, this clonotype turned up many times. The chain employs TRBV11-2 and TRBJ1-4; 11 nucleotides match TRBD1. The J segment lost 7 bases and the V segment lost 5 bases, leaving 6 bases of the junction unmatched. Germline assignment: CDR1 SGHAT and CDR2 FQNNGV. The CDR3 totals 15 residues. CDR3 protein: CASSLGQGAGEKLFF. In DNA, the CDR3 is TGTGCCAGCAGCCTCGGACAGGGGGCAGGTGAAAAACTGTTTTTT.

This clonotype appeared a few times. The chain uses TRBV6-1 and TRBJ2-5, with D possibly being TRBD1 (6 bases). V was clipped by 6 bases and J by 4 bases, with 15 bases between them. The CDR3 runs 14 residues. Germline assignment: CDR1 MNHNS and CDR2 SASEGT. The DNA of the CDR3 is TGTGCCAGCAGAGCGACAGGTACGGGAGAGACCCAGTACTTC. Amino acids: CASRATGTGETQYF.

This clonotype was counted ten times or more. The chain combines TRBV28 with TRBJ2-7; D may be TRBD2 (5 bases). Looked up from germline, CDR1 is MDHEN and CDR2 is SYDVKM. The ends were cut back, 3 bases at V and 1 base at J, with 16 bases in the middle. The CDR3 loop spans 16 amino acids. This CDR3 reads CASSLPVDSISYEQYF. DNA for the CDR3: TGTGCCAGCAGTTTGCCCGTGGACTCCATTTCCTACGAGCAGTACTTC.

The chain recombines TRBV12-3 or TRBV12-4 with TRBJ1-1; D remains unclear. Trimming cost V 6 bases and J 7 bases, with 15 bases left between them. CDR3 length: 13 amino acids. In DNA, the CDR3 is TGTGCCAGCAGCTCCCGACGGGGTGGTGAAGCTTTCTTT. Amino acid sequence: CASSSRRGGEAFF.

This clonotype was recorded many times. Here the CDR3 reads CASSLRAPSSYNSPLHF. CDR3 nucleotides: TGTGCCAGCAGCTTAAGGGCGCCAAGCTCCTATAATTCACCCCTCCACTTT. V is TRBV7-2 and J is TRBJ1-6; D gene ambiguous. Trimming shortened V by 2 bases and J by 0 bases, and 11 bases separated the two germline ends. The CDR3 length is 17 residues. The germline V gene encodes CDR1 SGHTA and CDR2 FQGNSA. Combining the CDR3 with reference TRBV7-2 and TRBJ1-6 gives the whole variable domain GAGVSQSPSNKVTEKGKDVELRCDPISGHTALYWYRQSLGQGLEFLIYFQGNSAPDKSGLPSDRFSAERTGGSVSTLTIQRTQQEDSAVYLCASSLRAPSSYNSPLHFGNGTRLTVT.

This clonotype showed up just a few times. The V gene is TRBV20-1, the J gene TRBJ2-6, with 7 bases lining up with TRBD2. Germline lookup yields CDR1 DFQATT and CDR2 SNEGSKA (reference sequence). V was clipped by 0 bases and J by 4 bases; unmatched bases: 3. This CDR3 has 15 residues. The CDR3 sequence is CSARDQGGGANVLTF. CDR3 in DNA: TGCAGTGCTAGAGATCAGGGAGGGGGGGCCAACGTCCTGACTTTC.

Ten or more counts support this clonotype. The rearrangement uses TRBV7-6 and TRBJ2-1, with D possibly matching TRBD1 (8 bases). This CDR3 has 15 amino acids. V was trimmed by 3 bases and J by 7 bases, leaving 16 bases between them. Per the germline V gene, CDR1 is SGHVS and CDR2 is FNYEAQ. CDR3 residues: CASSLFGQGGNEQFF. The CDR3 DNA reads TGTGCCAGCAGCTTGTTCGGACAGGGAGGGAATGAGCAGTTCTTC.

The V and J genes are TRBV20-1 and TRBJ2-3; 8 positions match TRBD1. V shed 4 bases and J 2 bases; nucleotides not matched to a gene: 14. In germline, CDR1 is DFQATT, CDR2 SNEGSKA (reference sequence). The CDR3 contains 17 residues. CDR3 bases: TGCAGTGCTACAGGGGTCCCGACAGGGGAAAACACAGATACGCAGTATTTT. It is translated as CSATGVPTGENTDTQYF.

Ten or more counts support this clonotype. For the CDR3, the DNA is TGTGCCATCAGTGAGTCGTTGGCAGCCGGAAACACCATATATTTT. The encoded protein is CAISESLAAGNTIYF. V and J are TRBV10-3 and TRBJ1-3; D remains unclear. Germline-derived CDR1 and CDR2 are ENHRY and SYGVKD. Trimming shortened V by 0 bases and J by 4 bases, and 10 bases separated the two germline ends. The CDR3 is 15 residues long.

In nucleotides, the CDR3 is TGTGCCAGCAGCGGAGCAGGATTCCAAGAGACCCAGTACTTC. Its translation: CASSGAGFQETQYF. The V call is TRBV9, the J call TRBJ2-5; no definite D call. In germline, CDR1 is SGDLS, CDR2 YYNGEE. V lost 3 bases to trimming and J lost 1 base, with 10 bases between them. The CDR3 has 14 amino acids.

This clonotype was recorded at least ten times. CDR3 in amino acids: CASSQGYYGYTF. The CDR3, as DNA: TGTGCCAGCAGTCAAGGGTACTATGGCTACACCTTC. V is TRBV12-3 or TRBV12-4 and J is TRBJ1-2; D is uncertain. The CDR3 covers 12 residues. V was pared by 5 bases and J by 3 bases, with 7 bases between.

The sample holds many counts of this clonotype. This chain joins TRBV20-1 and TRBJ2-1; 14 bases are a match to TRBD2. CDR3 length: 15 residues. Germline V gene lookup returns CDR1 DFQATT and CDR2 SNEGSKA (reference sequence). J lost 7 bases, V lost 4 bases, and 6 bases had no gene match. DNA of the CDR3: TGCAGTGCTAAGAGGACTAGCGGGGGGTTTAATGAGCAGTTCTTC. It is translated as CSAKRTSGGFNEQFF.

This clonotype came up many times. DNA for the CDR3: TGCAGTGCTAGCATTGGGAGGGCGCGGGAGACCCAGTACTTC. Translated, it gives CSASIGRARETQYF. The chain recombines TRBV20-1 with TRBJ2-5, with 7 bases fitting TRBD2. V lost 3 bases to trimming and J lost 5 bases; unmatched junction nucleotides: 9. The CDR3 has 14 amino acids. Germline CDR1 DFQATT, CDR2 SNEGSKA (reference sequence).

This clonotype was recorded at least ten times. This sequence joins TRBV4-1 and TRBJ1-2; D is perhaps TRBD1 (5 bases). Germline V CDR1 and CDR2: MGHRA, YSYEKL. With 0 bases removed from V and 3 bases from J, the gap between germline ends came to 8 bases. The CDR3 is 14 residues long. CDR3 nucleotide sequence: TGCGCCAGCAGCCAAGATCTAGGGGACTATGGCTACACCTTC. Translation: CASSQDLGDYGYTF.

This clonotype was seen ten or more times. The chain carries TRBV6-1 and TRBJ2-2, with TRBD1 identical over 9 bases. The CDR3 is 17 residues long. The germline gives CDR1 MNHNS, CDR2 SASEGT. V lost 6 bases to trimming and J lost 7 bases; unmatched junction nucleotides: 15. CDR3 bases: TGTGCCAGCAGGAGTATACCGGGACAGGGTCCGGGCGGGGAGCTGTTTTTT. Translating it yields CASRSIPGQGPGGELFF.

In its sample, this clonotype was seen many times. In nucleotides, the CDR3 is TGTGCCAGCAGCTTGGCCGTAGGGCAGGGGGCCTACGAGCAGTACTTC. As protein: CASSLAVGQGAYEQYF. The chain carries TRBV5-4 and TRBJ2-7; 7 positions agree with TRBD1. The ends lost 0 bases at V and 2 bases at J; junction bases unmatched: 8. The CDR3 extends over 16 amino acids. CDR1 is SGHNT, CDR2 YYREEE, per germline (reference sequence).

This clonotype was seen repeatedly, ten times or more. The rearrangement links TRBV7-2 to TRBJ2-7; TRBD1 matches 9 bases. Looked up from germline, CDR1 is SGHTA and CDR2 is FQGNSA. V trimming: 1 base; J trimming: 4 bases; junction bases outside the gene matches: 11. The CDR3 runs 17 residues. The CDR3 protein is CASSLGIVAGTGYEQYF. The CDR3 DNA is TGTGCCAGCAGCTTAGGAATCGTGGCCGGGACAGGGTACGAGCAGTACTTC. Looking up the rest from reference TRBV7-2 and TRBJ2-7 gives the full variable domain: GAGVSQSPSNKVTEKGKDVELRCDPISGHTALYWYRQSLGQGLEFLIYFQGNSAPDKSGLPSDRFSAERTGGSVSTLTIQRTQQEDSAVYLCASSLGIVAGTGYEQYFGPGTRLTVT.

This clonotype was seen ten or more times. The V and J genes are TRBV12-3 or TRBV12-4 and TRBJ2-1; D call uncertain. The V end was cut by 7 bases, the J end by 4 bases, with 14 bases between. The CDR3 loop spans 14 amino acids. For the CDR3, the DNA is TGTGCCAGCACCACCGGATCGCCATACAATGAGCAGTTCTTC. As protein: CASTTGSPYNEQFF.

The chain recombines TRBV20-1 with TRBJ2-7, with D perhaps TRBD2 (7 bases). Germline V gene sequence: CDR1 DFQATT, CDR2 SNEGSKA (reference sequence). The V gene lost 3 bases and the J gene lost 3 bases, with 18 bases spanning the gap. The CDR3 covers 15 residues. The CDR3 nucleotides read TGCAGTGCTAGGCGGGCGGGGGCCAGAAACTACGAGCAGTACTTC. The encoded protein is CSARRAGARNYEQYF.

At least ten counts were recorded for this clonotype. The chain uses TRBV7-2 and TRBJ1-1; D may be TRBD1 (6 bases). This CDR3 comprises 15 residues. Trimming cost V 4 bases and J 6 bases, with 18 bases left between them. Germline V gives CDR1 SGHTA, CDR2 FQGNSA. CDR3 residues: CASSSLGGARAEAFF. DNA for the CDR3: TGTGCCAGCAGCTCCCTCGGGGGGGCGCGGGCTGAAGCTTTCTTT. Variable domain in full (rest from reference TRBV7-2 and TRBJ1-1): GAGVSQSPSNKVTEKGKDVELRCDPISGHTALYWYRQSLGQGLEFLIYFQGNSAPDKSGLPSDRFSAERTGGSVSTLTIQRTQQEDSAVYLCASSSLGGARAEAFFGQGTRLTVV.

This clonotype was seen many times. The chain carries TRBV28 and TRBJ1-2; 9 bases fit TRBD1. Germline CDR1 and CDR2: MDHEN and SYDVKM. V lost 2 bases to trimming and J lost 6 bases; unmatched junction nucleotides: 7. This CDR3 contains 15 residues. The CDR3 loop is CASSLTLTGGNGYTF. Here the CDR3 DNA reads TGTGCCAGCAGTTTAACCCTGACAGGGGGGAATGGCTACACCTTC.